This record concerns one T cell receptor (beta chain) sequence. This sample is part of a study of blood T cell repertoires in COVID-19. Study-wide context: The origin of the acute and convalescent COVID-19 samples was the United States, Italy and Spain. Sample material is recorded as cDNA or gDNA derived from T cells, B-cell-depleted T cells, or PBMCs.

Sequencing used immunoSEQ multiplex PCR; TCRdb keeps in-frame clones, though not all of them. The sample yields 230,000 or so clones, around 83% seen once. The CDR3 has 13 residues. Trimming left V 5 bases short and J 4 bases short, with 11 bases between. Per the germline V gene, CDR1 is MDHEN and CDR2 is SYDVKM. The rearrangement joins TRBV28 to TRBJ1-2; perhaps TRBD1 as D (5 bases). This receptor was obtained from a middle-aged man with active or convalescent COVID-19. Sequencing was carried out using peripheral blood. The CDR3 DNA follows: TGTGCCAGCAGTGCGGACACGGCCTATGGCTACACCTTC. Amino acids: CASSADTAYGYTF.